This T cell receptor (beta chain) was captured by sequencing in a study of blood T cell repertoires in COVID-19 (dated by TCRdb to between 2020 and 2021). For context, the study as a whole: Samples covering the acute and convalescent phases of COVID-19 were provided by collaborators in the United States, Italy and Spain. The repertoires were made available in a free public database intended to serve as a resource for research on the immune response to SARS-CoV-2. Samples were obtained from the ongoing ImmuneRACE study (first 160 participants) and from some 1,300 subjects provided by 6 global collaborators. The dataset comprised deeply sampled blood TCRbeta repertoires from subjects exposed to, actively infected with, or recovered from COVID-19. HLA class I and class II types, where available, came from metadata supplied by the sample provider rather than from assay-based typing. The prospective study material was composed of cDNA or gDNA derived from T cells, B-cell-depleted T cells, or PBMCs. Nearly every sample came with metadata listing a de-identified subject ID, COVID-19 status, age in years and sex. What the research found in general, with its limitations: How much clinical and demographic metadata was included differed by source and by participant, and the metadata was provided uncurated.

Notes on this clone: Its antigen is not yet known. There are no base qualities to consult, and no much larger clone falls within one base.

The collaborating institutions used their own protocols to collect whole blood in K2EDTA tubes. For TCRbeta analysis, collaborators shipped samples as frozen whole blood, isolated PBMCs, or DNA extracted from either of those sample types. TCRbeta CDR3 regions were amplified from genomic DNA by means of the immunoSEQ Assay, a bias-controlled multiplex PCR. The paper's data handling went like this. The number of nucleated cells in each sample was estimated from the amplification of reference gene primers within the assay. To quantify the absolute abundance of each unique TCRbeta CDR3 rearrangement, sequence reads were collapsed and filtered. For each sample, productive Simpson clonality was calculated by taking the square root of Simpson's diversity index across productive rearrangements. The source is immuneACCESS, and TCRdb retained only in-frame sequences with V and J called. Part of the clones is not carried over; for the studies checked, unresolved V genes explain less than half of this, and the remainder is unexplained. The V and J calls and the clone size are those of that table, but D and trimming were determined from the DNA. This sample is represented by 150,000 to 200,000 clones; 88% of them were singletons. The ten top clones hold more than 25% of the sample.

V loses 6 bases, J loses 1 base, and the germline ends lie 10 bases apart. There are 14 amino acids in the CDR3, from cysteine to phenylalanine inclusive. The sequence is cut down to CDR3 DNA, 42 bases in frame from base 1. In the germline V gene, CDR1 corresponds to MNHEY and CDR2 to SVGAGI. The chain was built from TRBV6-5 and TRBJ1-3; a weak D assignment points to TRBD1 (6 bases agree). The sample comprised peripheral blood. The receptor was isolated from a man in his sixties with acute or convalescent COVID-19. The CDR3 has the sequence CASSTTGSGNTIYF. The sequence in DNA is TGTGCCAGCAGCACCACAGGGTCTGGAAACACCATATATTTT.